A selection of T cell receptor beta chains follows, all from one sample in a study of long-term antiretroviral therapy in people with HIV. Assay: immunoSEQ multiplex PCR; the TCRdb copy retains only in-frame clones and omits some. The sample lists about 42,000 clones; roughly 86% were seen once. Material: unsorted PBMCs, obtained 0.1 years before starting antiretroviral therapy. The receptor source for this set is a woman in her forties or fifties with HIV. The CDR3 runs from the conserved cysteine through the conserved F or W.

v_call: TRBV5-4; cdr3_aa: CASSSYLAGALQETQYF
v_call: TRBV21-1; cdr3_aa: CASSKKAAGGLNEQFF
v_call: TRBV6-1; cdr3_aa: CASTQGGAYEQYF
v_call: TRBV28; cdr3_aa: CASSLAGGPDTQYF
v_call: TRBV5-1; cdr3_aa: CASSPDRGLTEAFF
v_call: TRBV5-1; cdr3_aa: CASSLGGVGDTQYF
v_call: TRBV7-9; cdr3_aa: CASRGGDAFGTGELFF
v_call: TRBV30; cdr3_aa: CACPRAATNEKLFF
v_call: TRBV2; cdr3_aa: CASSPGQGIHGANVLTF
v_call: TRBV30; cdr3_aa: CAWSPLGDYTDTQYF
v_call: TRBV10-3; cdr3_aa: CAISDTTDTQYF
v_call: TRBV19; cdr3_aa: CASSTVGDYEQYF
v_call: TRBV2; cdr3_aa: CATPWGALSGNTIYF
v_call: TRBV11-2; cdr3_aa: CASSLEVNSPLHF
v_call: TRBV7-2; cdr3_aa: CASSLAGGLGSNEQFF
v_call: TRBV10-3; cdr3_aa: CAVTSGGALDTQYF
v_call: TRBV7-6; cdr3_aa: CASSLGQGGAHNEQFF
v_call: TRBV15; cdr3_aa: CATSSMTSGGPYEQYF
v_call: TRBV10-3; cdr3_aa: CAISERWRGGTEAFF
v_call: TRBV5-1; cdr3_aa: CASSLAHEQFF
v_call: TRBV10-3; cdr3_aa: CAIKSGLGTDTQYF
v_call: TRBV10-2; cdr3_aa: CASSMTGGNSPLHF
v_call: TRBV15; cdr3_aa: CATSRDGPISYEQYF
v_call: TRBV6-5; cdr3_aa: CASRGMFYEQYF
v_call: TRBV19; cdr3_aa: CASSISRRRRLYGYTF
v_call: TRBV5-1; cdr3_aa: CASSLGVVGGWEQYF
v_call: TRBV30; cdr3_aa: CAWSGGGLGANVLTF
v_call: TRBV7-3; cdr3_aa: CASSLIGVRGTEAFF
v_call: TRBV11-1; cdr3_aa: CASSFRVGEQYF
v_call: TRBV7-2; cdr3_aa: CASSLIPSGGVTDTQYF
v_call: TRBV9; cdr3_aa: CASSVGSGNYGYTF
v_call: TRBV5-1; cdr3_aa: CASSFVPGDYTEAFF
v_call: TRBV5-1; cdr3_aa: CASSLVGATEAFF
v_call: TRBV5-1; cdr3_aa: CASSLEQGSGYTF
v_call: TRBV18; cdr3_aa: CASSLSIEEGYTF
v_call: TRBV19; cdr3_aa: CASSTPPQGHNSPLHF
v_call: TRBV10-3; cdr3_aa: CAISARTGADEKLFF
v_call: TRBV7-9; cdr3_aa: CASSLGPGQFF
v_call: TRBV4-1; cdr3_aa: CASSQVVNQPQHF
v_call: TRBV4-3; cdr3_aa: CASSQEQGGGDEQFF
v_call: TRBV12-5; cdr3_aa: CASGLTGNYGYTF
v_call: TRBV9; cdr3_aa: CASSHSTGAKGSGNTIYF
v_call: TRBV6-4; cdr3_aa: CVLQDRSPFNYGYTF
v_call: TRBV19; cdr3_aa: CASRRFGTQTNYGYTF
v_call: TRBV15; cdr3_aa: CATSRPGGTDTQYF
v_call: TRBV19; cdr3_aa: CASSLTGGAGGELFF
v_call: TRBV30; cdr3_aa: CAWSRRGLGSDYTF
v_call: TRBV6-5; cdr3_aa: CASRRTGGVYGYTF
v_call: TRBV7-9; cdr3_aa: CASSLTRPRGPSGNTIYF
v_call: TRBV30; cdr3_aa: CAWSVGGEKLFF